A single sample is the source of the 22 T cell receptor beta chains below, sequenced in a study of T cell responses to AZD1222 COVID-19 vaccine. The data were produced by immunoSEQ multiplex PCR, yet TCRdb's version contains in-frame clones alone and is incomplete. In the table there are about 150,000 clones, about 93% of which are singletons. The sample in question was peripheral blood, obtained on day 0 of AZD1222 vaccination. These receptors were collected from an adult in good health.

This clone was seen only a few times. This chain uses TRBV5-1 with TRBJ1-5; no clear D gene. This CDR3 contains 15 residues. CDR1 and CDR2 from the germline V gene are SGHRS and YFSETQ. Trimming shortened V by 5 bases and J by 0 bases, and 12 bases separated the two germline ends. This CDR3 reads CASSWGEYSNQPQHF. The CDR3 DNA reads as TGCGCCAGCAGTTGGGGAGAATATAGCAATCAGCCCCAGCATTTT.

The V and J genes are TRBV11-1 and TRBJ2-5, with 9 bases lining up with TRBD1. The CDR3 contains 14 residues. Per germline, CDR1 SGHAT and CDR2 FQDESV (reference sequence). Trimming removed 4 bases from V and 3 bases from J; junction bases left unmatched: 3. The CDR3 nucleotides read TGTGCCAGCAGCTGGGGACAGGGCAAAGAGACCCAGTACTTC. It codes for CASSWGQGKETQYF. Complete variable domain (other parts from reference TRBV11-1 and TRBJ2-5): EAEVAQSPRYKITEKSQAVAFWCDPISGHATLYWYRQILGQGPELLVQFQDESVVDDSQLPKDRFSAERLKGVDSTLKIQPAELGDSAMYLCASSWGQGKETQYFGPGTRLLVL.

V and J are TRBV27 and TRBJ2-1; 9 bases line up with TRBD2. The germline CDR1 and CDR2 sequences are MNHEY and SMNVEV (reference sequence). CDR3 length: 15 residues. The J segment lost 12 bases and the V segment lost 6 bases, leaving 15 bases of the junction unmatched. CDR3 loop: CASSFRLAAESLQFF. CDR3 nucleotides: TGTGCCAGCAGCTTCCGACTAGCGGCCGAATCACTGCAGTTCTTC.

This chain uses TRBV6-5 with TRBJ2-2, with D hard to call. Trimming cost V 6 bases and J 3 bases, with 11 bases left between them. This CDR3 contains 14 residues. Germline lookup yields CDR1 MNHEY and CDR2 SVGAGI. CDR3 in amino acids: CASSQVIHTGELFF. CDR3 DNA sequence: TGTGCCAGCAGCCAGGTCATCCACACCGGGGAGCTGTTTTTT.

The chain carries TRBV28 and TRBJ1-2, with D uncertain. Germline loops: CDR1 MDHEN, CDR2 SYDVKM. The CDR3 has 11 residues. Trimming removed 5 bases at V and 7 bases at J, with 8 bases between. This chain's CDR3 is CASSPSRGYTF. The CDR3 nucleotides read TGTGCCAGCAGTCCTTCTCGTGGCTACACCTTC.

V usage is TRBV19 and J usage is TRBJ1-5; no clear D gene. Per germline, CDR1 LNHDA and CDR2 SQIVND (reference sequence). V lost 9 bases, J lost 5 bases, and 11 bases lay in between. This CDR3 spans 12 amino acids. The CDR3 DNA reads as TGTGCCAGCACGGACGGGTATCAGCCCCAGCATTTT. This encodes CASTDGYQPQHF. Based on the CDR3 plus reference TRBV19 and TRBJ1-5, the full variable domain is DGGITQSPKYLFRKEGQNVTLSCEQNLNHDAMYWYRQDPGQGLRLIYYSQIVNDFQKGDIAEGYSVSREKKESFPLTVTSAQKNPTAFYLCASTDGYQPQHFGDGTRLSIL.

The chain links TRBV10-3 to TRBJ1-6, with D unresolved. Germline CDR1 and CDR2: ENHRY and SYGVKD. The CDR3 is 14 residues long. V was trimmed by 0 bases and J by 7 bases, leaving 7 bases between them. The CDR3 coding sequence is TGTGCCATCAGTGAGTCGACGTTAAATTCACCCCTCCACTTT. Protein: CAISESTLNSPLHF.

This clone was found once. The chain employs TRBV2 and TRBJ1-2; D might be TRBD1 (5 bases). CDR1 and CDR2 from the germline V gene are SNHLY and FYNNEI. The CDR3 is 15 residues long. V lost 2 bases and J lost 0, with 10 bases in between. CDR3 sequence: CASSEIGGANYGYTF. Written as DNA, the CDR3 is TGTGCCAGCAGTGAAATCGGGGGTGCTAACTATGGCTACACCTTC.

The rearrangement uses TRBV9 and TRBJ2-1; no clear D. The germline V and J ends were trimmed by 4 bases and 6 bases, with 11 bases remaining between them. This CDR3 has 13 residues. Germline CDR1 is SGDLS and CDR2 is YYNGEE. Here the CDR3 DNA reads TGTGCCAGCAGCTCGTCGCCTCTCAATGAGCAGTTCTTC. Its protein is CASSSSPLNEQFF. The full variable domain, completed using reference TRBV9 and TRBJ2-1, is DSGVTQTPKHLITATGQRVTLRCSPRSGDLSVYWYQQSLDQGLQFLIQYYNGEERAKGNILERFSAQQFPDLHSELNLSSLELGDSALYFCASSSSPLNEQFFGPGTRLTVL.

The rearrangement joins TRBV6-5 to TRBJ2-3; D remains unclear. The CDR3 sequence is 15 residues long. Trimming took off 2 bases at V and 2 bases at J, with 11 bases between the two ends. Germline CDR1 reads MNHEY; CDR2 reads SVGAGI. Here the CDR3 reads CASSYAAATTDTQYF. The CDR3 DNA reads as TGTGCCAGCAGTTACGCGGCGGCCACCACAGATACGCAGTATTTT.

The CDR3 DNA sequence: TGTGCCAGCAGCTCCCCAGGGAACCAAGAGACCCAGTACTTC. The encoded protein is CASSSPGNQETQYF. This chain links TRBV5-4 with TRBJ2-5, with D possibly being TRBD1 (5 bases). Germline CDR1 SGHNT, CDR2 YYREEE (reference sequence). The CDR3 covers 14 residues. With 3 bases removed from V and 0 bases from J, the gap between germline ends came to 9 bases.

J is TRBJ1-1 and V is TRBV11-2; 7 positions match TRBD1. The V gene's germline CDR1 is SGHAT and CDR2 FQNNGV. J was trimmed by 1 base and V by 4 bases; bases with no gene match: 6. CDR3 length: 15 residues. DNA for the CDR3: TGTGCCAGCAGCTCCTCGGGACAGAAGAACACTGAAGCTTTCTTT. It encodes CASSSSGQKNTEAFF.

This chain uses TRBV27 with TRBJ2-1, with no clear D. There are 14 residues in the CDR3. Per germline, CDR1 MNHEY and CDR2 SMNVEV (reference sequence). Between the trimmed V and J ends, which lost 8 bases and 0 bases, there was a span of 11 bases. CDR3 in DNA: TGTGCCAGCGCTCTCTTGAGCTCCTACAATGAGCAGTTCTTC. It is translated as CASALLSSYNEQFF.

The CDR3 nucleotides read TGCAGCGTTGAAGATCTTGGGGGGAAGACTGAAGCTTTCTTT. Translated, it gives CSVEDLGGKTEAFF. This sequence joins TRBV29-1 and TRBJ1-1; maybe TRBD1 (5 bases). This CDR3 contains 14 residues. With 0 bases removed from V and 5 bases from J, the gap between germline ends came to 13 bases. Germline assignment: CDR1 SQVTM and CDR2 ANQGSEA.

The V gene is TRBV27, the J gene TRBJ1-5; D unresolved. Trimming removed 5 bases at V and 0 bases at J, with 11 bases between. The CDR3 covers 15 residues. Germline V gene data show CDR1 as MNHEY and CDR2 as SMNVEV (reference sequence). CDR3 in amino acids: CASSRDTFSNQPQHF. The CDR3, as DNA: TGTGCCAGCAGTCGCGACACCTTTAGCAATCAGCCCCAGCATTTT.

The CDR3 DNA follows: TGTGCCAGCAGTTGGGGACTAGCGGATACGCAGTATTTT. As protein: CASSWGLADTQYF. The V call is TRBV28, the J call TRBJ2-3; TRBD2 agrees at 10 bases. Germline loops: CDR1 MDHEN, CDR2 SYDVKM. The CDR3 has 13 amino acids. The J segment lost 6 bases and the V segment lost 4 bases, leaving 1 base of the junction unmatched. The variable domain in full, completed from reference TRBV28 and TRBJ2-3, reads DVKVTQSSRYLVKRTGEKVFLECVQDMDHENMFWYRQDPGLGLRLIYFSYDVKMKEKGDIPEGYSVSREKKERFSLILESASTNQTSMYLCASSWGLADTQYFGPGTRLTVL.

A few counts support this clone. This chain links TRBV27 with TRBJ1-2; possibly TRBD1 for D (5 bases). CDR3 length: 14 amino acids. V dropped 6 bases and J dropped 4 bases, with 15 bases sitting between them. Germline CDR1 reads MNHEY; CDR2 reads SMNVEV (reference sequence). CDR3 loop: CASRLGGGAYGYTF. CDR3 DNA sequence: TGTGCCAGCAGGCTCGGGGGGGGTGCCTATGGCTACACCTTC.

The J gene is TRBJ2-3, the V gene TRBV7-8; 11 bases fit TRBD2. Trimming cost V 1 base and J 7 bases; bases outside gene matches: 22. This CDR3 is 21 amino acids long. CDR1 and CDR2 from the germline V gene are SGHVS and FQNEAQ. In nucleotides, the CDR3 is TGTGCCAGCAGCTTAGTACCGACTGGGCCCCGACTAGCGGGAACTTATAATACGCAGTATTTT. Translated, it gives CASSLVPTGPRLAGTYNTQYF.

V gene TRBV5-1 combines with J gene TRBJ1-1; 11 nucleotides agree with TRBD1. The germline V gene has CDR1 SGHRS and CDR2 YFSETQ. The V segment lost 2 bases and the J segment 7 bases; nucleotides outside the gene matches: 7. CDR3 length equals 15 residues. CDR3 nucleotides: TGCGCCAGCAGCTTAATCGGGACAGGGGGTTATGAAGCTTTCTTT. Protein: CASSLIGTGGYEAFF.

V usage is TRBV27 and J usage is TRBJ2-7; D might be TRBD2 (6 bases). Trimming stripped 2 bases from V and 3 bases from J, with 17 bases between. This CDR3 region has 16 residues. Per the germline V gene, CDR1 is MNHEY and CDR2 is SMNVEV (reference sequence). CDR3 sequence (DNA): TGTGCCAGCAGTTTAGGAGGGGCTGAATTGCACTACGAGCAGTACTTC. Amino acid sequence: CASSLGGAELHYEQYF.

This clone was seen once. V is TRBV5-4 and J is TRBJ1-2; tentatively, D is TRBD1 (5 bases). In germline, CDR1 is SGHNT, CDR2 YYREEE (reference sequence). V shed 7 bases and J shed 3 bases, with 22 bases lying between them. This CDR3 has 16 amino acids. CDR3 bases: TGTGCCAGCGTTCCGGGTCGGGGCGGACTACACTATGGCTACACCTTC. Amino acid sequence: CASVPGRGGLHYGYTF.

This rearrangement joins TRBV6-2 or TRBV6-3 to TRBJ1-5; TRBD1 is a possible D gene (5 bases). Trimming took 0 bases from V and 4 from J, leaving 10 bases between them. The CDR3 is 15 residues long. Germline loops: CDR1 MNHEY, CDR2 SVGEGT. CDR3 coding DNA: TGTGCCAGCAGTTACTCAAGGGGTGAGAATCAGCCCCAGCATTTT. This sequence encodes CASSYSRGENQPQHF.